A single sample gave rise to the 2 T cell receptor beta chains below, sequenced in a study of control samples from healthy donors and cancer patients. TCRdb keeps only in-frame clones here, not all; method: immunoSEQ multiplex PCR. The sample lists some 150,000 clones, about 89% occurring once. Sequenced sample: blood. Source of these receptors: a man aged 25-45 years in good health.

This sequence joins TRBV27 and TRBJ2-3; the match to TRBD2 covers 9 bases. With V trimmed by 1 base and J by 6 bases, 5 bases remained unmatched. This CDR3 has 15 amino acids. The germline gives CDR1 MNHEY, CDR2 SMNVEV (reference sequence). CDR3 amino acids: CASSLLAGGPDTQYF. The CDR3 DNA sequence: TGTGCCAGCAGTTTATTGGCGGGAGGGCCCGATACGCAGTATTTT.

This clone appeared a single time. The rearrangement joins TRBV7-2 to TRBJ2-7, with D possibly being TRBD2 (5 bases). The V end lost 3 bases, the J end lost 0 bases, and 12 bases lay between the germline ends. CDR1 and CDR2 (germline): SGHTA, FQGNSA. CDR3 length: 15 residues. CDR3 residues: CASSFGLASSYEQYF. As DNA, the CDR3 is TGTGCCAGCAGCTTCGGACTGGCGAGCTCCTACGAGCAGTACTTC.